This T cell receptor beta chain was identified during a study of shared clonotypes between healthy human individuals. Study background: For every donor, three CD4 naive, three CD4 memory, two CD8 naive and one CD8 memory plates were used.

Germline values: CDR1 SGDLS, CDR2 YYNGEE. This CDR3 comprises 14 residues. Trimming took 0 bases from V and 7 from J, leaving 11 bases between them. Overall study results and limits: Naive CD4 clonotypes were shared across several donors at 4% to 5%.

Sequenced by immunoSEQ multiplex PCR; TCRdb stores in-frame clones only, minus some. Counted here are a few million clones, approximately 94% occurring once; the ten biggest clones make up roughly 0.13%. Details on this clone: What it binds is unknown.

This TCR came from a man aged 18 to 30 in good health. Sequenced input: naive CD4+ T cells sorted from blood. The sample's subset: CD45RA+ positively selected. This chain joins TRBV9 and TRBJ2-1; D is possibly TRBD1 or TRBD2 (5 bases each). The CDR3 coding sequence is TGTGCCAGCAGCGTAGGGGGGTTCGGGAATGAGCAGTTCTTC. This codes for CASSVGGFGNEQFF.